This T cell receptor beta chain was found in a study of blood T cell repertoires in COVID-19. Study summary: Specimens from acute and convalescent COVID-19 originated in the United States, Italy and Spain. The analysed material was cDNA or gDNA that came from T cells, B-cell-depleted T cells, or PBMCs.

The CDR3 loop spans 18 amino acids. Unmatched junction bases numbered 8, after V lost 0 bases and J lost 0 bases. Germline V CDR1 and CDR2: LGHNA, YNFKEQ. Original analysis: Using reference gene primer amplification, nucleated cell counts were estimated. Assay used: immunoSEQ multiplex PCR; TCRdb lists only in-frame clones, some missing. The V and J calls and clone size were taken over from that table, and D and trimming were inferred from the DNA. Found here are 150,000 to 160,000 clones, roughly 84% of them singletons; the top ten hold approximately 0.6%. Seattle's cohort entered during active infection and was followed longitudinally.

Source material: peripheral blood. The clonotype was recovered from a man aged 60 to 69 with COVID-19, enrolled during active disease. The chain uses TRBV4-2 and TRBJ2-1; 7 nucleotides match TRBD2. CDR3 residues: CASSQEETSWSSYNEQFF. CDR3 bases: TGTGCCAGCAGCCAAGAGGAGACTAGCTGGAGCTCCTACAATGAGCAGTTCTTC.